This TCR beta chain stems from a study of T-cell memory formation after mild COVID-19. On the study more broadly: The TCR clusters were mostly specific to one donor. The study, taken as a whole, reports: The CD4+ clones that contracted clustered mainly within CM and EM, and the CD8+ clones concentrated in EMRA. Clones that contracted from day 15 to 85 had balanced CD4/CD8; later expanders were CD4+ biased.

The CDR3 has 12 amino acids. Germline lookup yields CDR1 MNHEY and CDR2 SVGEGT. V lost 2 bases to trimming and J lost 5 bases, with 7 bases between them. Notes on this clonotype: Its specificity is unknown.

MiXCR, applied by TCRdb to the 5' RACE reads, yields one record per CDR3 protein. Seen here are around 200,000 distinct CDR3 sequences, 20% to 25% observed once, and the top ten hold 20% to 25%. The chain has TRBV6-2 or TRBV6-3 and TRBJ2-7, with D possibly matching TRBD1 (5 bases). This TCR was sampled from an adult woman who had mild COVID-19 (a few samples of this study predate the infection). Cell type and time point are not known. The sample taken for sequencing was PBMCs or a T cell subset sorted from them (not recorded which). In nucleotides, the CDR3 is TGTGCCAGCAGTTACCCAGGGAACGAGCAGTACTTC. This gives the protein CASSYPGNEQYF.